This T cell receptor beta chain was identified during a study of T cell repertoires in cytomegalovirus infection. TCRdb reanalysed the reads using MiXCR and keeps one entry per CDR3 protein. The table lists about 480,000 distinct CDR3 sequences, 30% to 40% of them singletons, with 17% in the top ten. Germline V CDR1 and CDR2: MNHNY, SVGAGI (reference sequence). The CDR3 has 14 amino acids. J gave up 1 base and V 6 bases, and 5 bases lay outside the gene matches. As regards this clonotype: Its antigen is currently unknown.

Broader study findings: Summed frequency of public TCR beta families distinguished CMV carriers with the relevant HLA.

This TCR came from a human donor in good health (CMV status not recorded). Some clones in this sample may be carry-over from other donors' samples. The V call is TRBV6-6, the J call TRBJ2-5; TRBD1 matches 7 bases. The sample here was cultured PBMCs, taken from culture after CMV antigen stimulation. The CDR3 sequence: CASRPRDSQETQYF. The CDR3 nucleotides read TGTGCCAGCAGGCCCCGGGACAGCCAAGAGACCCAGTACTTC.